This record looks at one T cell receptor (beta chain) sequence and its context. Its antigen is as yet unknown. This sample is part of a study of glioma-infiltrating T cells after dendritic cell vaccination. Study results and caveats: Estimated pretreatment TIL content predicted outcome after dendritic cell vaccination.

The time point denotes: after dendritic cell vaccination, including at tumor progression/relapse. Only patients with spare fresh-frozen tumor and over two years of follow-up were included. PBMC sampling occurred before vaccination, two weeks after the third dose, and at progression. TCRB CDR3 was amplified from 2 ug genomic DNA or less. TCRdb keeps only in-frame clones here, not all; method: immunoSEQ multiplex PCR. The sample comprises about 76,000 clones, more than 75% of which are singletons, and 2% to 2.5% rests with the top ten. Looked up from germline, CDR1 is MGHRA and CDR2 is YSYEKL. With 1 base clipped from V and 2 bases from J, the junction kept 2 bases outside the gene matches. The CDR3 is 15 residues long.

This chain links TRBV4-1 with TRBJ1-3, with 7 nucleotides matching TRBD1. The receptor was isolated from a human donor with glioblastoma. The sample here was blood, taken after dendritic cell vaccination. The CDR3 loop reads CASSQAGTAGNTIYF. CDR3 coding DNA: TGCGCCAGCAGCCAAGCCGGGACAGCTGGAAACACCATATATTTT.